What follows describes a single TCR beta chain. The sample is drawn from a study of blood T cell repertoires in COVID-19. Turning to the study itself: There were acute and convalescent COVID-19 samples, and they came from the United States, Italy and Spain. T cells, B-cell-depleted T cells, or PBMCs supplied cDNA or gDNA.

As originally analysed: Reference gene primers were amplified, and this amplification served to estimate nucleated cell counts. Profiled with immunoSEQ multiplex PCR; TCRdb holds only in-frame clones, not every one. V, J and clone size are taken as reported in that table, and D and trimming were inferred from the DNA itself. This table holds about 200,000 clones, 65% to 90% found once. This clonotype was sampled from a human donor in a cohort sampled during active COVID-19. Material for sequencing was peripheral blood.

The DNA for the CDR3 is TGTGCCAGCAGCTCGGCAGGGGTGGGGGAAAAACTGTTTTTT. Translated: CASSSAGVGEKLFF. The genes are TRBV5-4 and TRBJ1-4; D is perhaps TRBD1 (6 bases). The CDR3 runs to 14 residues. The germline gives CDR1 SGHNT, CDR2 YYREEE (reference sequence). Trimming cost V 3 bases and J 8 bases, with 14 bases left between them.